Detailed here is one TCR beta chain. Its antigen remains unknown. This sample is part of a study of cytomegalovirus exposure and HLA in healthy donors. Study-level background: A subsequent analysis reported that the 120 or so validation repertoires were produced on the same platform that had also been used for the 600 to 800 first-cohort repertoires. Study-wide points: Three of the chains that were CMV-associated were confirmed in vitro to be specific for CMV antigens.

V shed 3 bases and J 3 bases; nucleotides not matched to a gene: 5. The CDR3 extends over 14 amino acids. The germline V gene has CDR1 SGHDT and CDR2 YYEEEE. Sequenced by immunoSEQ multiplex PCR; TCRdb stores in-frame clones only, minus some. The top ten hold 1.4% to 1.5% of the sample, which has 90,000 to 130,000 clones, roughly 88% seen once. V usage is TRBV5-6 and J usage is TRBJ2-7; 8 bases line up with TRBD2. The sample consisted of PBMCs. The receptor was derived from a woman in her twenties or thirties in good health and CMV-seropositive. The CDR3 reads CASSSGLGDYEQYF. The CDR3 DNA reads TGTGCCAGCAGCTCGGGACTAGGGGACTACGAGCAGTACTTC.